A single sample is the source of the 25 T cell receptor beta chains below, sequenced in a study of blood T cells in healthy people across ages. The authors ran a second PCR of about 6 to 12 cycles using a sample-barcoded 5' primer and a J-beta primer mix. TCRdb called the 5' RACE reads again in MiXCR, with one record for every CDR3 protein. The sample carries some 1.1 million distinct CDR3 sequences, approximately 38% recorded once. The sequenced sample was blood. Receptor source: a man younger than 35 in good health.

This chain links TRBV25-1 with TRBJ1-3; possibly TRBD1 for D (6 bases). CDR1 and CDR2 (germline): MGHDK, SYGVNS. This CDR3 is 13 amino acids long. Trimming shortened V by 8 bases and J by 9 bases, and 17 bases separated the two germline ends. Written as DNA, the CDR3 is TGTGCCAGCCGTCAGTCACCAGGGGTCACCATATATTTT. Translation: CASRQSPGVTIYF. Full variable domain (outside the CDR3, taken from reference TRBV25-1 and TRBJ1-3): EADIYQTPRYLVIGTGKKITLECSQTMGHDKMYWYQQDPGMELHLIHYSYGVNSTEKGDLSSESTVSRIRTEHFPLTLESARPSHTSQYLCASRQSPGVTIYFGEGSWLTVV.

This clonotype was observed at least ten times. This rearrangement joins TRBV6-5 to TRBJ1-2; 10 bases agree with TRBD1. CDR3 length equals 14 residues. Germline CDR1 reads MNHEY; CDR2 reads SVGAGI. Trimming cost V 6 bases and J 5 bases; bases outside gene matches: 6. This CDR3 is CASSPGTGAYGYTF. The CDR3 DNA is TGTGCCAGCAGCCCAGGGACAGGGGCTTATGGCTACACCTTC.

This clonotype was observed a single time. In DNA, the CDR3 is TGCAGTGCCCCTGGGACAACGGTACAAGAGACCCAGTACTTC. As protein: CSAPGTTVQETQYF. The V gene is TRBV20-1, the J gene TRBJ2-5; possible D gene TRBD1, 6 bases. Germline V CDR1 and CDR2: DFQATT, SNEGSKA (reference sequence). Trimming stripped 6 bases from V and 2 bases from J, with 16 bases between. This CDR3 is 14 amino acids long.

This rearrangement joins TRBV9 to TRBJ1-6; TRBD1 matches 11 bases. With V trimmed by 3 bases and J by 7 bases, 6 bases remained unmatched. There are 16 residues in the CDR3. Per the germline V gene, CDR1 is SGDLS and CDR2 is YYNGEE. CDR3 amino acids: CASSAAGTGGNSPLHF. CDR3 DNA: TGTGCCAGCAGCGCCGCCGGGACAGGGGGAAATTCACCCCTCCACTTT.

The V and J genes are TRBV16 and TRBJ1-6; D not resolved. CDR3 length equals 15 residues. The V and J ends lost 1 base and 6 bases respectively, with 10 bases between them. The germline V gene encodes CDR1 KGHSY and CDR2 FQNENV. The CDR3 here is CASSQWAETNSPLHF. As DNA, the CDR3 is TGTGCCAGCAGCCAATGGGCAGAAACTAATTCACCCCTCCACTTT.

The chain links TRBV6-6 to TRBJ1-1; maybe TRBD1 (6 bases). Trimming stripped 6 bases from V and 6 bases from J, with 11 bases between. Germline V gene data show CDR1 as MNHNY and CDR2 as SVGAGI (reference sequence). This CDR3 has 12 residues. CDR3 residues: CASSQRGAEAFF. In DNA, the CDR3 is TGTGCCAGCAGCCAGAGGGGGGCTGAAGCTTTCTTT.

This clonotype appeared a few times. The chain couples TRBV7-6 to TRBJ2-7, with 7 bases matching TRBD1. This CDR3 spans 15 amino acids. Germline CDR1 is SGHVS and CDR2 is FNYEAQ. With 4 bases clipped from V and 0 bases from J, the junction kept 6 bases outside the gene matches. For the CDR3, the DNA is TGTGCCAGCAGCTCTACAGGGGATTTCTCCTACGAGCAGTACTTC. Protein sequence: CASSSTGDFSYEQYF. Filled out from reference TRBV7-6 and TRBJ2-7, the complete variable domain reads GAGVSQSPRYKVTKRGQDVALRCDPISGHVSLYWYRQALGQGPEFLTYFNYEAQQDKSGLPNDRFSAERPEGSISTLTIQRTEQRDSAMYRCASSSTGDFSYEQYFGPGTRLTVT.

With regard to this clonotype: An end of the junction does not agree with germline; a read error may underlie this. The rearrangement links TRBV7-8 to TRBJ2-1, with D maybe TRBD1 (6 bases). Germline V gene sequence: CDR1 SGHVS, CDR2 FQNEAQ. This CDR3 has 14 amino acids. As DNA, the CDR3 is TGTGCCAGCAGCCGCTTCAGGGGTACCGGGGAGCTGTTCTTC. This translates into CASSRFRGTGELFF.

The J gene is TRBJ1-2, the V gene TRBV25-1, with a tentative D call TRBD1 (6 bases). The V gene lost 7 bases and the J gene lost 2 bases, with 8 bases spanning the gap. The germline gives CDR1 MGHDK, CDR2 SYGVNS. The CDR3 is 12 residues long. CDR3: CASKGGNYGYTF. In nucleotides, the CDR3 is TGTGCCAGCAAAGGGGGGAACTATGGCTACACCTTC.

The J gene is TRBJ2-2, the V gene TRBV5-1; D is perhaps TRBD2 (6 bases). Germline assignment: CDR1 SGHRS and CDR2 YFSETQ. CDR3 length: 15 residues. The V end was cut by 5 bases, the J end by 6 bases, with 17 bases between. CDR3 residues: CASRYMTSGSGELFF. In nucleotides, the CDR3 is TGCGCCAGCAGATATATGACTAGTGGCTCCGGGGAGCTGTTTTTT.

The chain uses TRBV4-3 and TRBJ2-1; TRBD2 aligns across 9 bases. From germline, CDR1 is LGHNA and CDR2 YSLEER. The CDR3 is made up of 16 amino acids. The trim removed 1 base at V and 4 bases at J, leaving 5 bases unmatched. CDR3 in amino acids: CASSQARLAAYNEQFF. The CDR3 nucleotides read TGCGCCAGCAGCCAAGCTCGACTAGCGGCTTACAATGAGCAGTTCTTC.

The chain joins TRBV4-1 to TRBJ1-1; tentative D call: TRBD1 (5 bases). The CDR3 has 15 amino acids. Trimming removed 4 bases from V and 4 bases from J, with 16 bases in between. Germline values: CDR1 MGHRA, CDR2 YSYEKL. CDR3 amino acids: CASSRRTLPGTEAFF. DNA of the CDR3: TGCGCCAGCAGCCGAAGGACACTCCCAGGCACTGAAGCTTTCTTT.

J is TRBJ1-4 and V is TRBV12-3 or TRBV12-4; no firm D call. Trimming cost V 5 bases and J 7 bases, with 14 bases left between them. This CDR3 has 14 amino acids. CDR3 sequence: CASSLGRLSEKLFF. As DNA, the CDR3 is TGTGCCAGCAGTCTCGGGCGTTTGAGTGAAAAACTGTTTTTT.

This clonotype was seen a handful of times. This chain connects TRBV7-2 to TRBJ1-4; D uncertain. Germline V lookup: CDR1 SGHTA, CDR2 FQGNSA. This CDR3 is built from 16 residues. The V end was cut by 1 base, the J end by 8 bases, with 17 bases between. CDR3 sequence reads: CASSLDVARTWEKLFF. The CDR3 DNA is TGTGCCAGCAGCTTAGACGTCGCAAGGACGTGGGAAAAACTGTTTTTT. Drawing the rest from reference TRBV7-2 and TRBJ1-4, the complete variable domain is GAGVSQSPSNKVTEKGKDVELRCDPISGHTALYWYRQSLGQGLEFLIYFQGNSAPDKSGLPSDRFSAERTGGSVSTLTIQRTQQEDSAVYLCASSLDVARTWEKLFFGSGTQLSVL.

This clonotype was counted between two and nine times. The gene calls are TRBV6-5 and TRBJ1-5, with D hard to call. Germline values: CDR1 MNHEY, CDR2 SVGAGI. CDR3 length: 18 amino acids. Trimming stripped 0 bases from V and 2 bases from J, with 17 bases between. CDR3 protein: CASSYSSRYVFGNQPQHF. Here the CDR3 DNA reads TGTGCCAGCAGTTACTCGAGCAGGTACGTATTTGGCAATCAGCCCCAGCATTTT.

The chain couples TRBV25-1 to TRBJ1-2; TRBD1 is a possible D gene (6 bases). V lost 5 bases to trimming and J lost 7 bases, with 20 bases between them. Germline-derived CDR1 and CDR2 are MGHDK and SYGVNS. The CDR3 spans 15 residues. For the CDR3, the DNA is TGTGCCAGCAGTTCCCCAGGGGACGTCTTCTCTGGCTACACCTTC. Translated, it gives CASSSPGDVFSGYTF.

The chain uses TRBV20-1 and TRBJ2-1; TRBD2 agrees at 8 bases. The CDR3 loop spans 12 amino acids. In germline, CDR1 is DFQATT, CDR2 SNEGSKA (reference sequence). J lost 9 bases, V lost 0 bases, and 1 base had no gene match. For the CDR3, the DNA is TGCAGTGCTAGAGATCTAGCGGGTGAGCAGTTCTTC. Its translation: CSARDLAGEQFF.

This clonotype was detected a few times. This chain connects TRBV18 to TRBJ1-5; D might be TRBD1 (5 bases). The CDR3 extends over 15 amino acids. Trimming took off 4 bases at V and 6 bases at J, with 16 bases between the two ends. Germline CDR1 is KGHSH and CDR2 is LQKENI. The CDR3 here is CASSRDGGETQPQHF. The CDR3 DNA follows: TGTGCCAGCTCACGGGACGGTGGGGAAACTCAGCCCCAGCATTTT.

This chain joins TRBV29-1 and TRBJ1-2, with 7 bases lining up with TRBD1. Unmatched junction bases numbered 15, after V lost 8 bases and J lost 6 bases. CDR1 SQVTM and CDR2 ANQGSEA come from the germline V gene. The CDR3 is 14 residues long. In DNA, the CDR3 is TGCAGCCACGGAAAAATAACAGGGGTAGATGGCTACACCTTC. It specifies CSHGKITGVDGYTF.

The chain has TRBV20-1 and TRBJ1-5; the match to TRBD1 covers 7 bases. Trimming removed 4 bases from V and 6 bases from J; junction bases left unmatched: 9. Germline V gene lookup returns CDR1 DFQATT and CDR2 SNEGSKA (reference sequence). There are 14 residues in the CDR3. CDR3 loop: CSATTGDSFQPQHF. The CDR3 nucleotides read TGCAGTGCTACCACCGGGGACAGTTTTCAGCCCCAGCATTTT.

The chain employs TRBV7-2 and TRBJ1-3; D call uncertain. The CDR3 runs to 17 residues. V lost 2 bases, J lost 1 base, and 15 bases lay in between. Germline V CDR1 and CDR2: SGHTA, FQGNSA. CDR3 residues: CASSLSAGEKSGNTIYF. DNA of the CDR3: TGTGCCAGCAGCTTAAGTGCTGGGGAGAAGTCTGGAAACACCATATATTTT.

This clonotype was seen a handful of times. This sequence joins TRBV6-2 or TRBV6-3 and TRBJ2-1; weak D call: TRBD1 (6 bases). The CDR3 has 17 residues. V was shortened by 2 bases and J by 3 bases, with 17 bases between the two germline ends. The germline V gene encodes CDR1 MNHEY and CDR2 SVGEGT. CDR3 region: CASSYEVKGDFYNEQFF. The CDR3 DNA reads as TGTGCCAGCAGTTACGAGGTAAAGGGGGATTTCTACAATGAGCAGTTCTTC.

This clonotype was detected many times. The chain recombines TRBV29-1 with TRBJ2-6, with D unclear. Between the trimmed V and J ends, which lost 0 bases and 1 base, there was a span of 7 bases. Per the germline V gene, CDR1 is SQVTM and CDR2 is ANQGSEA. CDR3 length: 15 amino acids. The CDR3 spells CSVEDPSSGANVLTF. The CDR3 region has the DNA TGCAGCGTTGAAGATCCCTCATCTGGGGCCAACGTCCTGACTTTC.

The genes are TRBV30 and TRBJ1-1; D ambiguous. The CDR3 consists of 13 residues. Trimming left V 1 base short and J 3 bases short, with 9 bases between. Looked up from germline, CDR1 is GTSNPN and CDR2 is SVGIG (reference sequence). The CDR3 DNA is TGTGCCTGGAGTGGTAGGTGGGACACTGAAGCTTTCTTT. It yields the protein CAWSGRWDTEAFF.

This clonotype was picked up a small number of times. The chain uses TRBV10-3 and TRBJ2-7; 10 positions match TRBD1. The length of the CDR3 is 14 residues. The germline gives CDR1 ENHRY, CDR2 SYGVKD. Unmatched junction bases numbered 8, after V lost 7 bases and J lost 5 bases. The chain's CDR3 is CAINPGQGINEQYF. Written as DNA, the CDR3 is TGTGCCATCAACCCGGGACAGGGGATCAACGAGCAGTACTTC.